This T cell receptor (beta chain) was retrieved from a study of memory CD8 T cells in hepatitis C reinfection (dated by TCRdb to the late 2010s). With regard to the full study: Two consecutive HCV infections were spontaneously resolved by three donors, whereas a primary infection was cleared by two donors who then became chronically infected after reinfection. An HCV reinfection was defined as a positive HCV RNA test that came after two negative tests taken at least 60 days apart. In the reinfection study, participants with a resolved prior HCV infection were followed up every 3 months. Late or post reinfection samples were obtained 12 to 24 weeks after detection of reinfection. Across an HCV reinfection episode in four to six donors, the study followed the TCR beta repertoire of virus-specific CD8 T cells over time. Four to six reinfection cases with stored pre-reinfection samples were identified between the late 2000s and the early 2010s.

The sample's time point label, decoded: late/post reinfection, 12 to 24 weeks after detection. Sorted cells were sequenced directly ex vivo, with no in vitro expansion before TCR sequencing. The donors were people who inject drugs and were enrolled in the Montreal Acute Hepatitis C Cohort Study (HEPCO) in Canada. As controls, total naive CD8 T cells were sorted as viable CD3+ CD8+ CD45RO- cells from a couple of donors at all three reinfection time points. Before sorting, cryopreserved peripheral blood mononuclear cells were thawed and used as the source for purifying CD8 T cells. The MACS CD8+ T cell Isolation Kit was used to enrich CD8 T cells through negative selection. A BD FACSAria II sorter with FACSDiva software was used for cell sorting, and FlowJo was used for data analysis. The germline V end is reduced by 4 bases and the J end by 1 base; junction bases left unmatched: 4. From a lookup of the germline V gene, CDR1 and CDR2 are MDHEN and SYDVKM. Including the terminal cysteine and phenylalanine, the CDR3 comprises 16 residues. Here the CDR3 DNA is all that survives: 48 bases in frame from base 1.

Points the paper makes about the study in general: Because only a few donors were included, definitive conclusions about public clonotypes linked to secondary clearance could not be reached by the study.

Library preparation employed the immunoSEQ multiplex PCR assay. Genomic DNA was extracted from the sorted cells, and the TCR beta V, D and J regions were sequenced using the automated high-throughput method of Adaptive Biotechnologies. A two-step, bias-controlled multiplex PCR was used to amplify the CDR3 regions. Amplified TCR beta libraries were sequenced on an Illumina instrument. The study's processing was this. Demultiplexed reads were processed to reduce amplification and sequencing bias, and the IMGT database was used to assign CDR3 sequences to gene families. ImmunoSEQ software version 2.0 was used to analyze the repertoire data. Out-of-frame sequences and sequences with stop codons in the CDR3 were removed from clonotype lists. Clonotypes with a frequency below 0.01% were excluded because such clonotypes corresponded to less than one cell. Richness was computed as observed richness divided by input cell number, and evenness as Shannon entropy divided by log observed richness. Simpson diversity and Morisita-Horn overlap indices were used to quantify repertoire diversity and similarity between time points. Clonotypes were sorted into dominant (>1%), sub-dominant (0.5-0.99%), low abundance (0.1-0.49%) or lowest abundance (<0.1%) groups. A germline index was calculated as total CDR3 length minus total nucleotide additions, divided by total CDR3 length. The source is immuneACCESS, and TCRdb retained only in-frame sequences with V and J called. Part of the clones is not carried over; for the studies checked, unresolved V genes explain less than half of this, and the remainder is unexplained. The V and J calls and the clone size are those of that table, but D and trimming were determined from the DNA. The sample table lists just over 45,000 clones, about 91% of them with a count of one. The ten largest account for 0.65% to 0.8% of the sample.

With regard to this clone: Its antigen is not yet known. No much larger clonotype is one base removed from it; base qualities were not supplied.

This chain is built from TRBV28 and TRBJ2-2; 9 junctional bases match TRBD2. The sample consisted of naive CD8+ T cells sorted from blood. Reading the label with the study, this specimen's cell subset or site is: total naive CD8+CD45RO- T cells. This receptor was identified in a man younger than 35 with hepatitis C virus infection. Read as DNA, the sequence is TGTGCCAGCAGTTCCAGACTAGCGGAGAACACCGGGGAGCTGTTTTTT. The translation is CASSSRLAENTGELFF.